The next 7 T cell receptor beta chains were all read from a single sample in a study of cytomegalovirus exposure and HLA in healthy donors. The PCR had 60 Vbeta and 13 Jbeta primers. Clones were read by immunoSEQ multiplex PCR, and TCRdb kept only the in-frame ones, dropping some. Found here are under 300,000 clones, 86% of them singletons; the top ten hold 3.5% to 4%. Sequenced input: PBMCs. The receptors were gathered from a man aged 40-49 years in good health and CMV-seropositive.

CDR3 nucleotides: TGTGCCAGCAGTCCGGATACAGGGTTAGGACAGCCCCAGCATTTT. Protein sequence: CASSPDTGLGQPQHF. The V call is TRBV27, the J call TRBJ1-5; D may be TRBD1 (6 bases). Germline CDR1 and CDR2: MNHEY and SMNVEV (reference sequence). V shed 5 bases and J shed 7 bases, with 18 bases lying between them. This CDR3 contains 15 residues.

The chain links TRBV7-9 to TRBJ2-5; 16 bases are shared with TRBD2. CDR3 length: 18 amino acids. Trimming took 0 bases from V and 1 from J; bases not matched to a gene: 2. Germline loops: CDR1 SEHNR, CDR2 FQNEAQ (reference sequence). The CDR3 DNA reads TGTGCCAGCAGCTTAGCGGGACTAGCGGGAGGGGCCCAAGAGACCCAGTACTTC. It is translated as CASSLAGLAGGAQETQYF.

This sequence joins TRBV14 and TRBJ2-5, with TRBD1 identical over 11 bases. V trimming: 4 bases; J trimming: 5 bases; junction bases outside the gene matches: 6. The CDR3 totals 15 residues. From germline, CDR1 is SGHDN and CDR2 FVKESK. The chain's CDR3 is CASSLGTGGSETQYF. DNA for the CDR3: TGTGCCAGCAGCCTGGGGACAGGGGGAAGCGAGACCCAGTACTTC.

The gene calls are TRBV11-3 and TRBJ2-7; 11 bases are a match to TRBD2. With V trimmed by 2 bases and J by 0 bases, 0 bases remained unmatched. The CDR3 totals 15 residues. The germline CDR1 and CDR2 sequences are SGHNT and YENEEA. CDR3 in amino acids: CASSLTSGSSYEQYF. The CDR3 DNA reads TGTGCCAGCAGCTTAACTAGCGGGAGCTCCTACGAGCAGTACTTC.

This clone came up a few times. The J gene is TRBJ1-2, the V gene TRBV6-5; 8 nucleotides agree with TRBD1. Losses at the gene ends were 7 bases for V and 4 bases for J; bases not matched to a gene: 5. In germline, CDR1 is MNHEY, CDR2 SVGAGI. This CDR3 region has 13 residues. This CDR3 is CASNQGAGYGYTF. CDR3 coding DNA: TGTGCCAGCAATCAGGGGGCTGGCTATGGCTACACCTTC.

CDR3 amino acids: CAWSFPGRGNHQPQHF. Here the CDR3 DNA reads TGTGCCTGGAGTTTCCCTGGCAGGGGGAATCATCAGCCCCAGCATTTT. The chain has TRBV30 and TRBJ1-5, with 7 bases lining up with TRBD1. V shed 2 bases, J shed 5 bases, and the junction held 12 bases outside the gene matches. This CDR3 has 16 amino acids. Germline CDR1 reads GTSNPN; CDR2 reads SVGIG (reference sequence).

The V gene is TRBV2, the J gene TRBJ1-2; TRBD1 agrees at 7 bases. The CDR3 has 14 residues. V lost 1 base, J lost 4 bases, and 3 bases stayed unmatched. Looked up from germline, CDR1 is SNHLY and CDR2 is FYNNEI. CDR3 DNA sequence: TGTGCCAGCAGTGAAGGGTACAGGGGCTATGGCTACACCTTC. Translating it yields CASSEGYRGYGYTF. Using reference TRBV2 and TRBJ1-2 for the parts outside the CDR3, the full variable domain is EPEVTQTPSHQVTQMGQEVILRCVPISNHLYFYWYRQILGQKVEFLVSFYNNEISEKSEIFDDQFSVERPDGSNFTLKIRSTKLEDSAMYFCASSEGYRGYGYTFGSGTRLTVV.